This is a list of T cell receptor beta chains from one sample in a study of shared clonotypes between healthy human individuals. Only in-frame clones appear in the TCRdb table, and some are missing; sequencing was by immunoSEQ multiplex PCR. This repertoire shows 1,500,000 or so clones, roughly 96% found once; its top ten account for roughly 1.2%. Sequenced: naive CD4+ T cells sorted from blood. Every receptor here comes from a man aged 25 to 40 in good health. Each CDR3 is given with its conserved first and last residue. A D gene is named only where the DNA matches it firmly. Some rows mark clone size as missing; the rest say once, few, many or name a class of expanded clone.

V	D	J	size	CDR3	DNA
TRBV7-9	NA	TRBJ2-1	NA	CASSHPTTTYTYNEQFF	TGTGCCAGCAGCCATCCCACGACTACCTATACCTACAATGAGCAGTTCTTC
TRBV7-3	TRBD1	TRBJ2-2	NA	CASSNTGAYTGELFF	TGTGCCAGCAGCAATACAGGGGCGTACACCGGGGAGCTGTTTTTT
TRBV18	TRBD1	TRBJ2-7	NA	CASSPTQGAQYEQYF	TGTGCCAGCTCACCAACACAGGGGGCGCAGTACGAGCAGTACTTC
TRBV6-6	NA	TRBJ1-5	NA	CASSYSLGYSNQPQHF	TGTGCCAGCAGTTACTCCCTTGGGTATAGCAATCAGCCCCAGCATTTT
TRBV5-1	NA	TRBJ1-4	NA	CASSLADATNEKLFF	TGCGCCAGCAGCTTGGCGGATGCAACTAATGAAAAACTGTTTTTT
TRBV7-7	NA	TRBJ2-7	NA	CASSRIGGKQYF	TGTGCCAGCAGCCGGATAGGAGGAAAGCAGTACTTC
TRBV28	NA	TRBJ2-7	NA	CASSFRPLSYEQYF	TGTGCCAGCAGTTTTCGGCCACTATCCTACGAGCAGTACTTC
TRBV7-8	TRBD1	TRBJ2-1	once	CASSATGVLGNEQFF	TGTGCCAGCAGCGCGACAGGGGTCCTAGGGAATGAGCAGTTCTTC
TRBV7-2	NA	TRBJ2-7	NA	CASSWDPGAYEQYF	TGTGCCAGCAGCTGGGACCCGGGAGCCTACGAGCAGTACTTC
TRBV30	TRBD2	TRBJ2-1	NA	CAWSPARLANSYNEQFF	TGTGCCTGGAGTCCTGCCCGACTAGCCAACTCCTACAATGAGCAGTTCTTC
TRBV25-1	NA	TRBJ2-1	NA	CASSGRWPYNEQFF	TGTGCCAGCAGTGGACGTTGGCCCTACAATGAGCAGTTCTTC
TRBV6-6	NA	TRBJ1-1	NA	CASSAARAGEAFF	TGTGCCAGCAGTGCCGCCAGGGCTGGTGAAGCTTTCTTT
TRBV5-1	NA	TRBJ1-2	once	CASSFSGVMDHGYTF	TGCGCCAGCAGCTTCTCAGGGGTAATGGATCATGGCTACACCTTC
TRBV19	NA	TRBJ1-2	NA	CASRTSGLLFSGYTF	TGTGCCAGTAGGACTTCAGGGCTATTATTCAGTGGCTACACCTTC
TRBV6-5	NA	TRBJ1-4	NA	CASSPPGWGNEKLFF	TGTGCCAGCAGTCCCCCGGGCTGGGGTAATGAAAAACTGTTTTTT
TRBV18	NA	TRBJ2-7	NA	CASSPRVGSVYEQYF	TGTGCCAGCTCACCACGGGTAGGGTCGGTCTACGAGCAGTACTTC
TRBV19	NA	TRBJ1-2	once	CASSISLGDHGGTYGYTF	TGTGCCAGTAGTATCTCTTTGGGAGACCACGGAGGAACCTATGGCTACACCTTC
TRBV18	NA	TRBJ2-5	NA	CASSPRRTAVETQYF	TGTGCCAGCTCACCACGACGGACCGCCGTTGAGACCCAGTACTTC
TRBV30	NA	TRBJ2-3	NA	CAWSPQGRGGTDTQYF	TGTGCCTGGAGCCCACAGGGCAGGGGAGGCACAGATACGCAGTATTTT
TRBV6-1	TRBD1	TRBJ2-1	NA	CAMSGQVSNEQFF	TGTGCCATGTCGGGACAGGTGTCCAATGAGCAGTTCTTC
TRBV7-9	TRBD2	TRBJ2-7	NA	CASSPGTSGSSYEQYF	TGTGCCAGCAGCCCCGGGACTAGCGGGAGTTCTTACGAGCAGTACTTC
TRBV5-1	NA	TRBJ2-2	NA	CASSWRENTVGELFF	TGCGCCAGCAGCTGGAGGGAGAACACCGTCGGGGAGCTGTTTTTT
TRBV29-1	NA	TRBJ2-5	NA	CSASKGRETQYF	TGCAGCGCTTCGAAGGGGCGAGAGACCCAGTACTTC
TRBV5-4	TRBD1	TRBJ2-7	NA	CASSQPGTGVYEQYF	TGTGCCAGCAGTCAGCCCGGGACAGGAGTCTACGAGCAGTACTTC
TRBV29-1	TRBD1	TRBJ2-3	NA	CSVTGAASTDTQYF	TGCAGCGTGACAGGGGCGGCTAGCACAGATACGCAGTATTTT
TRBV27	NA	TRBJ2-7	NA	CASSVTGSYEQYF	TGTGCCAGCAGTGTTACAGGGAGTTACGAGCAGTACTTC
TRBV25-1	TRBD1	TRBJ1-3	NA	CASRAGGISGNTIYF	TGTGCCAGCAGAGCAGGGGGTATCTCTGGAAACACCATATATTTT
TRBV28	NA	TRBJ2-7	NA	CASRLGAYEQYF	TGTGCCAGCAGGTTGGGGGCTTACGAGCAGTACTTC
TRBV7-9	TRBD1	TRBJ2-7	NA	CASSRDRGPDEQYF	TGTGCCAGCAGCCGGGACAGGGGGCCGGACGAGCAGTACTTC
TRBV2	NA	TRBJ2-3	NA	CASRQIPDTQYF	TGTGCCAGCAGACAGATCCCAGATACGCAGTATTTT
TRBV5-1	NA	TRBJ2-2	NA	CASSLNTGELFF	TGCGCCAGCAGCCTTAACACCGGGGAGCTGTTTTTT
TRBV11-2	TRBD1	TRBJ2-1	NA	CASSPTGTGDEQFF	TGTGCCAGCAGCCCTACCGGGACAGGGGATGAGCAGTTCTTC
TRBV28	TRBD1	TRBJ1-4	NA	CASRRQGYEKLFF	TGTGCCAGCAGGCGACAGGGTTATGAAAAACTGTTTTTT
TRBV25-1	NA	TRBJ1-1	NA	CASSEQGRDTEAFF	TGTGCCAGCAGTGAGCAGGGGCGGGACACTGAAGCTTTCTTT
TRBV19	TRBD1	TRBJ1-1	NA	CASSITQGATEAFF	TGTGCCAGTAGTATAACCCAGGGGGCGACTGAAGCTTTCTTT
TRBV6-6	TRBD2	TRBJ2-1	few	CASRREPGLANDEQFF	TGTGCCAGCAGACGCGAACCGGGACTAGCTAACGATGAGCAGTTCTTC
TRBV5-1	NA	TRBJ1-5	NA	CASSLAPESQPQHF	TGCGCCAGCAGCTTGGCCCCAGAAAGTCAGCCCCAGCATTTT
TRBV7-2	NA	TRBJ2-4	NA	CASSLAGLPSGDIQYF	TGTGCCAGCAGCTTAGCTGGCCTCCCAAGTGGGGACATTCAGTACTTC
TRBV7-9	TRBD2	TRBJ2-5	NA	CASRLGASGSFRETQYF	TGTGCCAGCCGCCTTGGGGCTAGCGGGAGTTTTCGAGAGACCCAGTACTTC
TRBV19	NA	TRBJ1-2	NA	CASSSPVLGSPGGYTF	TGTGCCAGTAGTTCGCCCGTACTAGGGAGTCCGGGCGGCTACACCTTC
TRBV9	NA	TRBJ1-4	once	CASSVRGATNEKLFF	TGTGCCAGCAGCGTGAGGGGCGCAACTAATGAAAAACTGTTTTTT
TRBV5-1	NA	TRBJ2-3	NA	CASSLARTTDTQYF	TGCGCCAGCAGCTTGGCGAGGACAACAGATACGCAGTATTTT
TRBV4-1	TRBD2	TRBJ2-5	NA	CASSQEALTSGDQETQYF	TGCGCCAGCAGCCAAGAGGCTTTAACTAGCGGGGACCAAGAGACCCAGTACTTC
TRBV18	NA	TRBJ2-2	NA	CASSRGTGELFF	TGTGCCAGCTCACGGGGGACCGGGGAGCTGTTTTTT
TRBV28	TRBD2	TRBJ2-1	NA	CASSPGTRAYYNEQFF	TGTGCCAGCAGTCCAGGGACTAGGGCGTACTACAATGAGCAGTTCTTC
TRBV5-6	TRBD2	TRBJ2-5	NA	CASGYGLAGGRVVTQYF	TGTGCCAGCGGGTATGGGCTAGCGGGAGGGCGAGTGGTGACCCAGTACTTC
TRBV5-4	NA	TRBJ2-7	NA	CASSSTTRESYEQYF	TGTGCCAGCAGCTCAACGACTAGGGAGAGCTACGAGCAGTACTTC
TRBV6-5	NA	TRBJ2-7	NA	CASSNGRSYEQYF	TGTGCCAGCAGCAACGGACGCTCCTACGAGCAGTACTTC
TRBV28	NA	TRBJ1-5	NA	CASSPRRSGVSNQPQHF	TGTGCCAGCAGTCCGCGGAGAAGTGGAGTATCCAATCAGCCCCAGCATTTT
TRBV10-1	NA	TRBJ2-7	NA	CASSNRTVSYEQYF	TGCGCCAGCAGTAATCGAACGGTCTCCTACGAGCAGTACTTC
TRBV10-3	NA	TRBJ1-4	NA	CAISAGGATNEKLFF	TGTGCCATCAGTGCCGGGGGTGCAACTAATGAAAAACTGTTTTTT
TRBV28	TRBD1	TRBJ1-5	NA	CASSRGQGKDQPQHF	TGTGCCAGCAGTCGGGGACAGGGGAAAGATCAGCCCCAGCATTTT
TRBV2	NA	TRBJ1-5	NA	CASGRGAREGNQPQHF	TGTGCCAGCGGAAGGGGGGCGCGCGAAGGCAATCAGCCCCAGCATTTT
TRBV7-8	TRBD2	TRBJ2-1	NA	CASSANPSGSSYNEQFF	TGTGCCAGCAGCGCAAACCCTAGCGGGAGCTCCTACAATGAGCAGTTCTTC
TRBV9	NA	TRBJ2-7	NA	CASSSMSGQQGEQYF	TGTGCCAGCAGTTCGATGTCTGGGCAACAGGGCGAGCAGTACTTC